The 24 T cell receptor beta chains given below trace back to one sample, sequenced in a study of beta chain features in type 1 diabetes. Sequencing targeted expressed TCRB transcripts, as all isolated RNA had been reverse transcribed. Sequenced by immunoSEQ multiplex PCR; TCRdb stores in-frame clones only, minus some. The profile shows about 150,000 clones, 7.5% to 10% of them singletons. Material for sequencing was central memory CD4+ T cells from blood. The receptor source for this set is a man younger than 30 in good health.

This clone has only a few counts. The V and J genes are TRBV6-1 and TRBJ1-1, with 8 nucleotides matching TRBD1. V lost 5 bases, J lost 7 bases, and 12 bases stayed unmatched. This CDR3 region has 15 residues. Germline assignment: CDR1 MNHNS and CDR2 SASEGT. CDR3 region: CASSSPRQGHNEAFF. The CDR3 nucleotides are TGTGCCAGCAGTTCCCCGAGACAGGGGCACAATGAAGCTTTCTTT.

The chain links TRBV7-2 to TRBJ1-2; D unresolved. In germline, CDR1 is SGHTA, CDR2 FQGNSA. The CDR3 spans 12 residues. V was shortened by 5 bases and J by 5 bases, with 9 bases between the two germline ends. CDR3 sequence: CASSLTRYGYTF. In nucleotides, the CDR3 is TGTGCCAGCAGCCTAACGCGGTATGGCTACACCTTC.

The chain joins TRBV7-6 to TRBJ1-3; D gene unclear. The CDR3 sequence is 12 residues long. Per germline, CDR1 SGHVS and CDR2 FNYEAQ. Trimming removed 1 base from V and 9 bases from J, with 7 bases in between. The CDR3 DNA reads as TGTGCCAGCAGCTTAGAGTTCGGCACCATATATTTT. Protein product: CASSLEFGTIYF.

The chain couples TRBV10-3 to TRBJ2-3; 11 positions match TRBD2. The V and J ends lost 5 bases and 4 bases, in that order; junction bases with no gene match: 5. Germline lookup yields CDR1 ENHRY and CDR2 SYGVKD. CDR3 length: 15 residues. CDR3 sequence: CAISLLAGGADTQYF. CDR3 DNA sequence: TGTGCCATCAGTCTCCTAGCGGGAGGCGCAGATACGCAGTATTTT.

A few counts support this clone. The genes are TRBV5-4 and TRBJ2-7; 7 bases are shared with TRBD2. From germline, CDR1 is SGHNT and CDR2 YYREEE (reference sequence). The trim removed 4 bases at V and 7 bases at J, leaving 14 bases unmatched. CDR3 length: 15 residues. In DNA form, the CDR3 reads TGTGCCAGCAGCCCCGGACTAGGTGGGCGGGGGGAGCAGTACTTC. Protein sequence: CASSPGLGGRGEQYF.

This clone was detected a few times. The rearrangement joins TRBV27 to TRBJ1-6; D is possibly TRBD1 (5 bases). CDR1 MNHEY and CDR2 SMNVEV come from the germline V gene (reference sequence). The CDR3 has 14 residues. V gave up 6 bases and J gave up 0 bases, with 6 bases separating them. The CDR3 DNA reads TGTGCCAGCAGCCAGGGCTCCTATAATTCACCCCTCCACTTT. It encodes CASSQGSYNSPLHF.

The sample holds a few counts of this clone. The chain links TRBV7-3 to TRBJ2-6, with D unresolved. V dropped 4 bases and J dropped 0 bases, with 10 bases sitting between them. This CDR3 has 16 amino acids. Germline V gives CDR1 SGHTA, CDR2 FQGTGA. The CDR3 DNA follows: TGTGCCAGCAGCTCCCCAGGCCTCTCTGGGGCCAACGTCCTGACTTTC. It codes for CASSSPGLSGANVLTF.

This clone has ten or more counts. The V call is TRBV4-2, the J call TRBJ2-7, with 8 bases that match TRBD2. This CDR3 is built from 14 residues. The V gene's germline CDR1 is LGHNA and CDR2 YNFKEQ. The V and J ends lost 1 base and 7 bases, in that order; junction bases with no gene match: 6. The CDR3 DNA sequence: TGTGCCAGCAGCCAAGGCCATAGCGGGGAGGAGCAGTACTTC. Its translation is CASSQGHSGEEQYF.

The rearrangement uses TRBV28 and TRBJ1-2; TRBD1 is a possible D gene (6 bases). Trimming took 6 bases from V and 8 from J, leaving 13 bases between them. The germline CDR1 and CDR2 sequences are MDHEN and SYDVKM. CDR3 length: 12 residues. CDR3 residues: CASRITGYGYTF. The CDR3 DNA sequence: TGTGCCAGCAGGATAACAGGGTACGGCTACACCTTC.

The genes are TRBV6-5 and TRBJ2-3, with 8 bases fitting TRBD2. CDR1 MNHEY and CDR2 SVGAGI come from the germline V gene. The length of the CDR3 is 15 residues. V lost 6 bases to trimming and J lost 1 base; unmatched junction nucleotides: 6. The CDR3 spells CASSSGRSGTDTQYF. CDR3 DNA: TGTGCCAGCAGCAGCGGGAGATCGGGCACAGATACGCAGTATTTT.

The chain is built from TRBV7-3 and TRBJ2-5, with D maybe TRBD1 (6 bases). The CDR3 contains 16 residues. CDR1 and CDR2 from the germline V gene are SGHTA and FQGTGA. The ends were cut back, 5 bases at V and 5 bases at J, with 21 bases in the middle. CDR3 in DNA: TGTGCCAGCAGCGACTGGACAGATGACCTTGGGGAGACCCAGTACTTC. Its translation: CASSDWTDDLGETQYF.

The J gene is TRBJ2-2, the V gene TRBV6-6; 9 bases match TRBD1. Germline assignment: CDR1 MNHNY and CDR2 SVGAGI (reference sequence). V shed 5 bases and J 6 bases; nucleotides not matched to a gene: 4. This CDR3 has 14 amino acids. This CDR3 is CASSPRQGAGELFF. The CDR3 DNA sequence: TGTGCCAGCAGTCCCAGACAGGGGGCCGGGGAGCTGTTTTTT.

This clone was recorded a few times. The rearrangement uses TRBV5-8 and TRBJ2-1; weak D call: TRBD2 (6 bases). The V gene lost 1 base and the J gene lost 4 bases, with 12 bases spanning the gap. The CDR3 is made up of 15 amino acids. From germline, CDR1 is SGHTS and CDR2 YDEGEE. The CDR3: CASSLRREGYNEQFF. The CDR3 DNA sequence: TGTGCCAGCAGCTTGAGGCGGGAAGGTTACAATGAGCAGTTCTTC.

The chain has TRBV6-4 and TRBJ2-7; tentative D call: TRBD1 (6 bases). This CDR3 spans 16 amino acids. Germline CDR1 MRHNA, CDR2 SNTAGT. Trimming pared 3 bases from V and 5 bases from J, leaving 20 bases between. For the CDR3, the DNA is TGTGCCAGCAGTGATCGACACAGGGTAGGGATCCACGAGCAGTACTTC. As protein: CASSDRHRVGIHEQYF.

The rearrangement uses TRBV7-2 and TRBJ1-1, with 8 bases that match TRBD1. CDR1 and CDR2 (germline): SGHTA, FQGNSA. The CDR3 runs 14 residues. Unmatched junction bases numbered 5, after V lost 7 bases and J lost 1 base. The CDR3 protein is CASTLQGENTEAFF. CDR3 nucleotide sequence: TGTGCCAGCACCCTACAGGGGGAGAACACTGAAGCTTTCTTT.

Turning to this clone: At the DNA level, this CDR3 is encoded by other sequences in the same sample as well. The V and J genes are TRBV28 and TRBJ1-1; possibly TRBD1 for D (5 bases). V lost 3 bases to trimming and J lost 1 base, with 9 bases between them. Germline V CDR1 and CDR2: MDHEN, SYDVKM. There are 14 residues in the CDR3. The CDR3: CASSFRGANTEAFF. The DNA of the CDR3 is TGTGCCAGCAGTTTCCGCGGGGCGAACACTGAAGCTTTCTTT.

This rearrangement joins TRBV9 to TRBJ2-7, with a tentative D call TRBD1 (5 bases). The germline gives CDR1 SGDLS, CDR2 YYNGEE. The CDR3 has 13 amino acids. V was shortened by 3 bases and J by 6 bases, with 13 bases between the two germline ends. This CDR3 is CASSAGQLGEQYF. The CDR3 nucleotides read TGTGCCAGCAGCGCCGGACAATTGGGCGAGCAGTACTTC.

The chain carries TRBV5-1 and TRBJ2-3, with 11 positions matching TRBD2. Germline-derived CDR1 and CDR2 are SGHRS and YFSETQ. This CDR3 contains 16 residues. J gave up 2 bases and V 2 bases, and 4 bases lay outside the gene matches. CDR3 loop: CASSFRLAGPTDTQYF. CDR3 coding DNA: TGCGCCAGCAGCTTTCGACTAGCGGGGCCCACAGATACGCAGTATTTT.

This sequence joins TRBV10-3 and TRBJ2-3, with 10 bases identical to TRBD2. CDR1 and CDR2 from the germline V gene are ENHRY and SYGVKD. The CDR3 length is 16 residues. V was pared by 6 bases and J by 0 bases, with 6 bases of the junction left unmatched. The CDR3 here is CAIREGLAASTDTQYF. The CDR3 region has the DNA TGTGCCATCAGGGAAGGACTAGCGGCGAGCACAGATACGCAGTATTTT.

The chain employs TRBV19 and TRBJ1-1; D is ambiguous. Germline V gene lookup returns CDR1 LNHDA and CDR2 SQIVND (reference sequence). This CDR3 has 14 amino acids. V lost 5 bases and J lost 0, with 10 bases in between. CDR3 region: CASSVSQVNTEAFF. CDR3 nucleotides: TGTGCCAGTAGTGTAAGCCAAGTGAACACTGAAGCTTTCTTT.

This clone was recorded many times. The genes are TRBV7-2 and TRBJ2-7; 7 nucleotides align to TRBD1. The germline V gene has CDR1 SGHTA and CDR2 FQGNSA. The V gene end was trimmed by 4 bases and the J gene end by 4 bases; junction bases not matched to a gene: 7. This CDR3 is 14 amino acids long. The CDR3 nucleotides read TGTGCCAGCAGCTCGGGACAGAGTCTATACGAGCAGTACTTC. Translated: CASSSGQSLYEQYF.

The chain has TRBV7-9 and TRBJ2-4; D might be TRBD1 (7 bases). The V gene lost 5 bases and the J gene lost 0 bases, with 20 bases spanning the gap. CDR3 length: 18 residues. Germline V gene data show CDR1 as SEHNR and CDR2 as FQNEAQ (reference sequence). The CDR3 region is CASSQDIRQGLAKNIQYF. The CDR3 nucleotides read TGTGCCAGCAGCCAAGATATTCGACAGGGACTAGCCAAAAACATTCAGTACTTC.

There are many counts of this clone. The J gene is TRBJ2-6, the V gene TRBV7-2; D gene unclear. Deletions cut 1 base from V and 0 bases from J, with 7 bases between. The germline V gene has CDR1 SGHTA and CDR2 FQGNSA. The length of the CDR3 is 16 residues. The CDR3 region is CASSLVSGSGANVLTF. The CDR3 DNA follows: TGTGCCAGCAGCTTAGTATCGGGCTCTGGGGCCAACGTCCTGACTTTC.

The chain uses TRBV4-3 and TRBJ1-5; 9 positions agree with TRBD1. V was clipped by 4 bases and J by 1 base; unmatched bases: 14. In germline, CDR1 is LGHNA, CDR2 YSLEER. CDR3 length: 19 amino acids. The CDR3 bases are TGCGCCAGCAGCCTTTTCCGTAGGACAGGGGAAGCGAGCAATCAGCCCCAGCATTTT. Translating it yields CASSLFRRTGEASNQPQHF.